The sample holds one count of the clone carrying this T cell receptor beta chain. These data originate in a study of PD-1 blockade in classical Hodgkin lymphoma. The repertoire was sequenced with immunoSEQ multiplex PCR; TCRdb's copy has only in-frame clones and lacks some. The sample lists 95,000 to 100,000 clones; roughly 91% were seen once. Deletions cut 3 bases from V and 0 bases from J, with 17 bases between. Looked up from germline, CDR1 is MDHEN and CDR2 is SYDVKM. The CDR3 is 17 amino acids. After autologous stem cell transplantation all patients relapsed, and prior brentuximab vedotin exposure differed between cohorts.

The chain uses TRBV28 and TRBJ1-1; D perhaps matches TRBD1 (6 bases). The sample consisted of peripheral blood mononuclear cells (PBMCs), taken before the second cycle of nivolumab. The sequence came from a human donor with classical Hodgkin lymphoma. The CDR3 protein is CASSLLSYRDVNTEAFF. The CDR3 nucleotides are TGTGCCAGCAGTTTGCTCTCCTACAGGGACGTGAACACTGAAGCTTTCTTT.